The 21 T cell receptor beta chains below were found in one sample sequenced in a study of T cell clonality in common variable immunodeficiency. Clones were read by immunoSEQ multiplex PCR, and TCRdb kept only the in-frame ones, dropping some. The sample has about 28,000 clones, none seen only once; the top ten hold about 13%. The sequenced sample was peripheral blood mononuclear cells. The receptors were sampled from a person aged 18 to 69 in good health.

There are many counts of this clone. Read sequence stops 3 residues before the CDR3 end, and the germline J gene provides the missing end. The rearrangement links TRBV20-1 to TRBJ2-7; TRBD1 is a possible D gene (5 bases). V lost 5 bases and J lost 5, with 16 bases in between. CDR1 is DFQATT and CDR2 is SNEGSKA in the germline V gene (reference sequence). The CDR3 has 13 amino acids. CDR3 sequence: CSAHRQGRHEQYF. The sequenced part of the CDR3 DNA is TGCAGTGCTCATAGGCAGGGAAGACACGAG.

This clone has at least ten counts. Coverage ceases 3 residues before the CDR3 finishes, and the germline J gene fills in the end. The chain is built from TRBV10-3 and TRBJ2-1; D possibly corresponds to TRBD1 (5 bases). The CDR3 has 16 amino acids. Germline CDR1 reads ENHRY; CDR2 reads SYGVKD. The V end lost 0 bases, the J end lost 8 bases, and 17 bases lay between the germline ends. The DNA read from the CDR3 is TGTGCCATCAGTGAGTCTCGAGAGCGCAGGGCGGATGAG. It codes for CAISESRERRADE. From start to end, the CDR3 is CAISESRERRADEQFF.

Remarks on this clone: The read halts 3 residues ahead of the CDR3 end, with the missing end drawn from the germline J gene. The rearrangement links TRBV7-3 to TRBJ1-2, with a tentative D call TRBD1 (5 bases). The CDR3 sequence is 13 residues long. Germline V gives CDR1 SGHTA, CDR2 FQGTGA. Incomplete CDR3 DNA: TGTGCCAGCAGCTTGGACCCGGGGGAGCCC. Its translation is CASSLDPGEP. The complete CDR3 sequence is CASSLDPGEPYTF.

Note on this clone: The CDR3 is cut off 3 residues early in the read; its end comes from the germline J gene. V gene TRBV19 combines with J gene TRBJ1-3, with D tentatively TRBD1 (6 bases). The germline V gene has CDR1 LNHDA and CDR2 SQIVND (reference sequence). CDR3 length: 15 amino acids. V lost 9 bases, J lost 0 bases, and 15 bases lay in between. The part of the CDR3 DNA that was read is TGTGCCAGCAGACAGGACAGCATCTCTGGAAACACC. It yields the protein CASRQDSISGNT. The whole CDR3 sequence reads CASRQDSISGNTIYF.

The table lists this clone with many counts. From the germline J gene comes the end of the CDR3, since the read stops 3 residues before it. This chain uses TRBV14 with TRBJ2-7; D possibly corresponds to TRBD1 (6 bases). The germline gives CDR1 SGHDN, CDR2 FVKESK. The CDR3 contains 13 residues. V was trimmed by 3 bases and J by 5 bases, leaving 11 bases between them. The CDR3 loop reads CASSHLRGDEQYF. Incomplete CDR3 DNA: TGTGCCAGCAGCCACCTCAGGGGTGACGAG. The variable domain in full, with the rest retrieved from reference TRBV14 and TRBJ2-7, is EAGVTQFPSHSVIEKGQTVTLRCDPISGHDNLYWYRRVMGKEIKFLLHFVKESKQDESGMPNNRFLAERTGGTYSTLKVQPAELEDSGVYFCASSHLRGDEQYFGPGTRLTVT.

This clone has only a few counts. The read terminates 3 residues ahead of where the CDR3 ends, so the germline J gene completes it. The chain recombines TRBV30 with TRBJ1-5, with D possibly being TRBD1 (5 bases). The length of the CDR3 is 13 residues. Germline-derived CDR1 and CDR2 are GTSNPN and SVGIG (reference sequence). The germline V and J ends were trimmed by 2 bases and 5 bases, with 10 bases remaining between them. CDR3 DNA (partial): TGTGCCTGGAGTTGGGGGGGGGATCAGCCC. It translates to CAWSWGGDQP. The full CDR3 sequence reads CAWSWGGDQPQHF.

This clone was counted many times. Read data end 3 residues before the CDR3 end; the end is taken from the germline J gene. This sequence joins TRBV9 and TRBJ2-1; possible D gene TRBD1, 5 bases. The CDR3 contains 15 residues. In germline, CDR1 is SGDLS, CDR2 YYNGEE. Trimming took 1 base from V and 3 from J, leaving 11 bases between them. CDR3 sequence: CASSVSQGNYNEQFF. The sequenced part of the CDR3 DNA is TGTGCCAGCAGCGTAAGCCAGGGTAACTACAATGAG.

In its sample, this clone was seen many times. The read is 3 residues too short to cover the CDR3 end, so that end is filled in from the germline J gene. V and J are TRBV5-1 and TRBJ1-2; TRBD1 aligns across 7 bases. Germline-derived CDR1 and CDR2 are SGHRS and YFSETQ. The V gene end was trimmed by 5 bases and the J gene end by 3 bases; junction bases not matched to a gene: 4. The CDR3 covers 13 residues. The CDR3 region is CASSSGTDYGYTF. Partial CDR3 DNA: TGCGCCAGCAGTTCCGGGACAGACTATGGC.

With regard to this clone: The read ends 3 residues before the CDR3 terminus; that terminus is restored from the germline J gene. The chain employs TRBV30 and TRBJ2-7; TRBD2 is a possible D gene (5 bases). Germline V CDR1 and CDR2: GTSNPN, SVGIG (reference sequence). The CDR3 spans 13 residues. V was clipped by 0 bases and J by 5 bases, with 11 bases between them. Incomplete CDR3 DNA: TGTGCCTGGAGTGTGCGAGGGCCGGACGAG. Its translation: CAWSVRGPDE. The whole CDR3 protein is CAWSVRGPDEQYF. The full variable domain, in which reference TRBV30 and TRBJ2-7 provide the parts outside the CDR3, is SQTIHQWPATLVQPVGSPLSLECTVEGTSNPNLYWYRQAAGRGLQLLFYSVGIGQISSEVPQNLSASRPQDRQFILSSKKLLLSDSGFYLCAWSVRGPDEQYFGPGTRLTVT.

This clone came up many times. The read falls 3 residues short of the CDR3 end, and the missing part is taken from the germline J gene. This chain joins TRBV12-3 or TRBV12-4 and TRBJ2-5; maybe TRBD2 (6 bases). This CDR3 comprises 12 residues. V dropped 8 bases and J dropped 5 bases, with 12 bases sitting between them. The CDR3 loop is CASGGSRETQYF. Partial CDR3 DNA: TGTGCCAGCGGGGGGTCTCGGGAGACC.

This clone was seen only a few times. From the germline J gene comes the end of the CDR3, since the read stops 3 residues before it. The V and J genes are TRBV7-3 and TRBJ2-3, with 10 bases fitting TRBD2. V dropped 2 bases and J dropped 1; count of bases not matched to a gene: 3. Germline V gene lookup returns CDR1 SGHTA and CDR2 FQGTGA. This CDR3 comprises 16 residues. The CDR3 DNA, read in part, is TGTGCCAGCAGCTTAGTAGCGGGGGGACGCACAGATACG. Residues: CASSLVAGGRTDT. In full, the CDR3 is CASSLVAGGRTDTQYF.

The sample holds many counts of this clone. The read gets to within 3 residues of the CDR3 end, and the germline J gene fills in the rest. The genes are TRBV20-1 and TRBJ1-2; TRBD1 matches 7 bases. The CDR3 has 15 amino acids. The germline V gene encodes CDR1 DFQATT and CDR2 SNEGSKA (reference sequence). Trimming removed 1 base from V and 1 base from J; junction bases left unmatched: 6. The CDR3 is CSARGVQGFNYGYTF. CDR3 DNA, as far as it was read: TGCAGTGCTAGAGGAGTACAGGGGTTTAACTATGGC.

Ten or more counts support this clone. The CDR3 end falls 3 residues outside the read, so it is completed with the germline J gene. The J gene is TRBJ2-5, the V gene TRBV18; 11 nucleotides line up with TRBD2. The CDR3 totals 14 residues. Trimming took 3 bases from V and 5 from J; bases not matched to a gene: 2. Germline V gives CDR1 KGHSH, CDR2 LQKENI. The CDR3: CASSPASGRETQYF. CDR3 DNA (partial): TGTGCCAGCTCACCGGCTAGCGGGAGGGAGACC.

This clone turned up a few times. The read terminates 3 residues before the CDR3 end, so the remaining end is supplied by the germline J gene. V and J are TRBV7-2 and TRBJ2-2, with a possible D match to TRBD2 (6 bases). The CDR3 is 11 residues long. CDR1 SGHTA and CDR2 FQGNSA come from the germline V gene. The CDR3 bases that were read are TGTGCCAGCAGCTCCGGGACTCAG. Translating gives CASSSGTQ. The full-length CDR3 reads as CASSSGTQLFF.

This clone was seen at least ten times. Read sequence stops 3 residues before the CDR3 end, and the germline J gene provides the missing end. The genes are TRBV20-1 and TRBJ1-5; D is undetermined. V lost 5 bases and J 0 bases, leaving 14 bases between the germline ends. The germline V gene encodes CDR1 DFQATT and CDR2 SNEGSKA (reference sequence). The CDR3 consists of 15 residues. The CDR3 DNA, read in part, is TGCAGTGCTGCAAGCCTCACTAATAGCAATCAGCCC. Translation gives CSAASLTNSNQP. The whole CDR3 region reads CSAASLTNSNQPQHF.

This clone was picked up many times. The observed sequence ends 3 residues before the CDR3 terminus, with the missing tail filled in from the germline J gene. This chain joins TRBV4-1 and TRBJ2-5; possible D gene TRBD2, 7 bases. Deletions cut 8 bases from V and 7 bases from J, with 20 bases between. This CDR3 has 14 amino acids. The germline V gene encodes CDR1 MGHRA and CDR2 YSYEKL. CDR3 in amino acids: CASAEGGPPWTQYF. CDR3 bases read: TGCGCCAGCGCGGAGGGGGGGCCACCGTGGACC.

Regarding this clone: This CDR3 is also generated by other DNA sequences in the sample. The CDR3 is CASSFTVNEQYF. CDR3 DNA, as far as it was read: TGTGCCAGCAGCTTCACAGTAAACGAG. V gene TRBV11-3 combines with J gene TRBJ2-7; D is unresolved. The CDR3 end lies 3 residues beyond the end of the read and is filled in from the germline J gene. This CDR3 is built from 12 residues. Germline loops: CDR1 SGHNT, CDR2 YENEEA. The germline V and J ends were trimmed by 3 bases and 5 bases, with 8 bases remaining between them.

This clone appeared many times. The read falls 3 residues short of the CDR3 end, and the missing part is taken from the germline J gene. The V gene is TRBV20-1, the J gene TRBJ1-4; D gene uncertain. Germline assignment: CDR1 DFQATT and CDR2 SNEGSKA (reference sequence). The CDR3 is 14 amino acids. Trimming left V 3 bases short and J 7 bases short, with 15 bases between. Partial CDR3 DNA: TGCAGTGCTAGCCTCCCCGGGCGGGCTGAAAAA. Residues: CSASLPGRAEK. From start to end, the CDR3 is CSASLPGRAEKLFF.

In its sample, this clone was seen many times. The read halts 3 residues ahead of the CDR3 end, with the missing end drawn from the germline J gene. The rearrangement links TRBV7-8 to TRBJ2-7; 7 bases agree with TRBD1. V was clipped by 4 bases and J by 0 bases; unmatched bases: 9. CDR3 length: 16 residues. The germline V gene has CDR1 SGHVS and CDR2 FQNEAQ. The DNA read from the CDR3 is TGTGCCAGCAGCTCTGATTGGGACAGAACCTCCTACGAG. It encodes CASSSDWDRTSYE. The CDR3 in its entirety is CASSSDWDRTSYEQYF. Drawing the rest from reference TRBV7-8 and TRBJ2-7, the complete variable domain is GAGVSQSPRYKVAKRGQDVALRCDPISGHVSLFWYQQALGQGPEFLTYFQNEAQLDKSGLPSDRFFAERPEGSVSTLKIQRTQQEDSAVYLCASSSDWDRTSYEQYFGPGTRLTVT.

This clone was counted ten times or more. The CDR3 end is not reached by the read, which stops 3 residues before it; the germline J gene fills it in. V usage is TRBV6-4 and J usage is TRBJ1-2; no clear D gene. V lost 2 bases to trimming and J lost 2 bases, with 9 bases between them. Germline CDR1 MRHNA, CDR2 SNTAGT. This CDR3 has 14 amino acids. Here the CDR3 reads CASSDRVWNYGYTF. The sequenced CDR3 bases are TGTGCCAGCAGTGACAGGGTCTGGAACTATGGC.

This clone was picked up many times. The read comes to an end 3 residues before the CDR3 does, leaving the germline J gene to fill in the end. V usage is TRBV5-1 and J usage is TRBJ1-3; perhaps TRBD1 as D (5 bases). This CDR3 contains 16 residues. CDR1 and CDR2 (germline): SGHRS, YFSETQ. V lost 2 bases to trimming and J lost 0 bases, with 12 bases between them. This CDR3 reads CASSFSGENSGNTIYF. CDR3 DNA, as far as it was read: TGCGCCAGCAGCTTTTCGGGGGAAAACTCTGGAAACACC.